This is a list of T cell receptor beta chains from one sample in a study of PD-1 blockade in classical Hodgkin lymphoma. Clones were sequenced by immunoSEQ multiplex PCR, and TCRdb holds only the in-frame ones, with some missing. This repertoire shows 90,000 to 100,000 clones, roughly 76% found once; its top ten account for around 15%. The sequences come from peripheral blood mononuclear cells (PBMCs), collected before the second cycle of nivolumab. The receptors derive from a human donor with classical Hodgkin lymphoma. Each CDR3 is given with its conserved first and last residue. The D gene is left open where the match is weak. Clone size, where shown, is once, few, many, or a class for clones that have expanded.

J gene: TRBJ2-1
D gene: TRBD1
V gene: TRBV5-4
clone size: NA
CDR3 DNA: TGTGCCAGCAGCTCGAGGGGGCAAGTCAACAATGAGCAGTTCTTC
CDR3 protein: CASSSRGQVNNEQFF

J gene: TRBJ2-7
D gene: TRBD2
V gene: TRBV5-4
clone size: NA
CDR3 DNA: TGTGCCAGCAGCTTGGTTGGGAGGGTGGGGGAGCAGTACTTC
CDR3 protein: CASSLVGRVGEQYF

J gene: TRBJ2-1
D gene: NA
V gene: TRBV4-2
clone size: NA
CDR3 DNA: TGTGCCAGCAGCCAAGTTAGTGGGGAGCAGTTCTTC
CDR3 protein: CASSQVSGEQFF

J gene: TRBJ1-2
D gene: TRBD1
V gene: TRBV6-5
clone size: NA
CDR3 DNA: TGTGCCAGCAGTCGACCGGACAGGGGGGGTGGCTACACCTTC
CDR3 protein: CASSRPDRGGGYTF

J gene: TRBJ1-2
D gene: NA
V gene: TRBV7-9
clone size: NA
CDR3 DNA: TGTGCCAGCAGCCCCCCCGGACAGCACTGTGGCTACACCTTC
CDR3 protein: CASSPPGQHCGYTF

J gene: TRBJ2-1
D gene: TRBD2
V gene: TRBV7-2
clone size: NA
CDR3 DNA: TGTGCCAGCAGCTACCCGGGACTAGTTAATGAGCAGTTCTTC
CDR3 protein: CASSYPGLVNEQFF

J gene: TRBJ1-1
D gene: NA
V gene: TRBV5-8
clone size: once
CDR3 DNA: TGTGCCAGCAGCTTGGGGAGACCCCGCACTGAAGCTTTCTTT
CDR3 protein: CASSLGRPRTEAFF

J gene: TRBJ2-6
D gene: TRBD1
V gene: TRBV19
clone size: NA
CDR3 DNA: TGTGCCAGTAAACAGGGGGCTGGGCTTGGGGCCAACGTCCTGACTTTC
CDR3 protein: CASKQGAGLGANVLTF

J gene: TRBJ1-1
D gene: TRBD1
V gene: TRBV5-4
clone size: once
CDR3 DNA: TGTGCCAGCAGCGTGCGGGACAGAGACACTGAAGCTTTCTTT
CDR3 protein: CASSVRDRDTEAFF

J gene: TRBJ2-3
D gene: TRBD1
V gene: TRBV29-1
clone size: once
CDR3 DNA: TGCAGCGTTGTCCGACAGGGGGCTACGCAGTATTTT
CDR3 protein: CSVVRQGATQYF

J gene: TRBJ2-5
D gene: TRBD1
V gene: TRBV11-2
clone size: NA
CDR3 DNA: TGTGCCAGCAGCCGGGGACAGTCACAAGAGACCCAGTACTTC
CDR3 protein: CASSRGQSQETQYF

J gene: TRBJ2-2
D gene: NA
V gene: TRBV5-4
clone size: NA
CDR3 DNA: TGTGCCAGCAGCTTGGTTAATACCGGGGAGCTGTTTTTT
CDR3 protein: CASSLVNTGELFF

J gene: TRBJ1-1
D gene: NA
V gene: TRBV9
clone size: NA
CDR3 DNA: TGTGCCAGCAGCGTAGTTGAGGGTACTGAAGCTTTCTTT
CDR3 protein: CASSVVEGTEAFF

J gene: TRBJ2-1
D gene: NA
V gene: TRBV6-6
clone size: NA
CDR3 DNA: TGTGCCAGCAGTTTCCCCCGGGCCAATGAGCAGTTCTTC
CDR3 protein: CASSFPRANEQFF

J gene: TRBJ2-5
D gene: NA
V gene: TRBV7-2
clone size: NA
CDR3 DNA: TGTGCCAGCAGCTTATCATTAAGTGAGAAGACCCAGTACTTC
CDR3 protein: CASSLSLSEKTQYF

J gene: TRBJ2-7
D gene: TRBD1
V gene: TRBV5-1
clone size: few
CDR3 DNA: TGCGCCAGCAGCGCGGGCGGGACAGGGGTTTACGAGCAGTACTTC
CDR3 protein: CASSAGGTGVYEQYF

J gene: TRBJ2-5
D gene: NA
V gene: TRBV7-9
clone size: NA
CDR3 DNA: TGTGCCAGCAGCTTGGTTCGGGGGATGTGGGAGCAAGAGACCCAGTACTTC
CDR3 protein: CASSLVRGMWEQETQYF

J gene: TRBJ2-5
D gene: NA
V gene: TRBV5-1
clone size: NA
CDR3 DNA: TGCGCCAGCAGCTTGGCGGGTAGTTTCAAAGAGACCCAGTACTTC
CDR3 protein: CASSLAGSFKETQYF

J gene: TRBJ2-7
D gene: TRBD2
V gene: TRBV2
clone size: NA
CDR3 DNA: TGTGCCAGCAGTGGGTCTAGCGGGCGCCCCGAGCAGTACTTC
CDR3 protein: CASSGSSGRPEQYF

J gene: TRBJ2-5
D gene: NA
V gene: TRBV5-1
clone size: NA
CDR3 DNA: TGCGCCAGCAGCCCTTCCCCCGGACAAGAGACCCAGTACTTC
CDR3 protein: CASSPSPGQETQYF

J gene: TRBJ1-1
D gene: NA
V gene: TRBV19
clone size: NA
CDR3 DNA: TGTGCCAGTAGTATTTTGGCAGGGAGAATGAACACTGAAGCTTTCTTT
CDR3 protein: CASSILAGRMNTEAFF

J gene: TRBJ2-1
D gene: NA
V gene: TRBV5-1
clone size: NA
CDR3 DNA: TGCGCCAGCAGCTTGACGCCGGGGGACGCCAGCTCCTACAATGAGCAGTTCTTC
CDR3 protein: CASSLTPGDASSYNEQFF

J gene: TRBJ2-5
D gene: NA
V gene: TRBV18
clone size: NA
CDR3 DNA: TGTGCCAGCTCCTTGACAGAAATCCAAGAGACCCAGTACTTC
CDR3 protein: CASSLTEIQETQYF

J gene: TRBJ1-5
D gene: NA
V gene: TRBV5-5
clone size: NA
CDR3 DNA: TGTGCCAGCAGCTTGAGTCAGGCAGGGTTGGGCAATCAGCCCCAGCATTTT
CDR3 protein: CASSLSQAGLGNQPQHF

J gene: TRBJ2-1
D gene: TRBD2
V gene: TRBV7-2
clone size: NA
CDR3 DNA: TGTGCCAGCAGCCGCGGGGGACTAGCGGGATGGTCCTACAATGAGCAGTTCTTC
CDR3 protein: CASSRGGLAGWSYNEQFF